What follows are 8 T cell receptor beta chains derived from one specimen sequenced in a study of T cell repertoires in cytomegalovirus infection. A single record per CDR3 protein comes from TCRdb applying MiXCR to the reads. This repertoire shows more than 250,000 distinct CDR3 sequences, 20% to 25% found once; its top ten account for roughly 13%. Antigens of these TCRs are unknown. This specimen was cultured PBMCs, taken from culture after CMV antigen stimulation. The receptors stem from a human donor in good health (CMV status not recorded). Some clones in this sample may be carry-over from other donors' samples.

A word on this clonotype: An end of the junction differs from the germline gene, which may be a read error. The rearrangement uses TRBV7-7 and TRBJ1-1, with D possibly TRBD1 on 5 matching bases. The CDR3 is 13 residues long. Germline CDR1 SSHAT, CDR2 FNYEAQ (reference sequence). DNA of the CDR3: TGTGCTAGCAGCTTGGACAAGAACACTGAAGCTTTCTTT. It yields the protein CASSLDKNTEAFF. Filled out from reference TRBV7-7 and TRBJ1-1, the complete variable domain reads GAGVSQSPRYKVTKRGQDVTLRCDPISSHATLYWYQQALGQGPEFLTYFNYEAQPDKSGLPSDRFSAERPEGSISTLTIQRTEQRDSAMYRCASSLDKNTEAFFGQGTRLTVV.

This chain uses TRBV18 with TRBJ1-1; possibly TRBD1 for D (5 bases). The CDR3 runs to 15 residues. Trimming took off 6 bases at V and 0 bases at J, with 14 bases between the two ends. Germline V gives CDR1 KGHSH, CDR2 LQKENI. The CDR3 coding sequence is TGTGCCAGCTCCCTCAGTCAGGGAGTGAACACTGAAGCTTTCTTT. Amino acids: CASSLSQGVNTEAFF.

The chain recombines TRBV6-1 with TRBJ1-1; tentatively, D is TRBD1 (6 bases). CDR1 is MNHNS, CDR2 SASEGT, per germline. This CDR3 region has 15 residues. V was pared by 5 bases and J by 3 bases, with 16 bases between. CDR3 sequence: CASSSAQGLYTEAFF. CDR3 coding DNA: TGTGCCAGCAGTTCCGCCCAGGGGCTTTACACTGAAGCTTTCTTT.

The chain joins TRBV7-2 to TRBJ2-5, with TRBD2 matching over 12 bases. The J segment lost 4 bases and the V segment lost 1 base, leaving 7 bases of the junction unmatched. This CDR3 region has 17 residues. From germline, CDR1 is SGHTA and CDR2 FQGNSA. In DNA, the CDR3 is TGTGCCAGCAGCTTAGGACTAGCGGGAGCGGGGGCAGAGACCCAGTACTTC. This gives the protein CASSLGLAGAGAETQYF.

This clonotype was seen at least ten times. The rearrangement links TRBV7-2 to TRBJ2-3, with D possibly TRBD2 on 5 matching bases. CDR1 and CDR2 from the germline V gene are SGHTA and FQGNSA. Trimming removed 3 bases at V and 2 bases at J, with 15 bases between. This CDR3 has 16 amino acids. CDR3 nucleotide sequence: TGTGCCAGCAGCTTTCGGCGGAGCGGCGACACAGATACGCAGTATTTT. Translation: CASSFRRSGDTDTQYF.

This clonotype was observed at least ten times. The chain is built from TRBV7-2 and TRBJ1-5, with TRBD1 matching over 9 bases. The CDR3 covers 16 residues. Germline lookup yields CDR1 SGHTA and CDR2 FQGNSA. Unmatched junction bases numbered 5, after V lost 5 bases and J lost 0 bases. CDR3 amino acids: CASSPRQGGSNQPQHF. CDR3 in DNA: TGTGCCAGCAGCCCGAGACAGGGGGGTAGCAATCAGCCCCAGCATTTT.

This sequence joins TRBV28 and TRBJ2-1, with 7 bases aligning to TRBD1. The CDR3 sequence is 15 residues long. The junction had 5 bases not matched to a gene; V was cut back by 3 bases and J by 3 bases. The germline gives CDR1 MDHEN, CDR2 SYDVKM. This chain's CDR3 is CASSFEGAYYNEQFF. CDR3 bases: TGTGCCAGCAGTTTTGAGGGGGCCTACTACAATGAGCAGTTCTTC.

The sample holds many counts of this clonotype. CDR3 nucleotide sequence: TGCGCCAGCAGCCAGGCACTAGTGCCCCAAGAGACCCAGTACTTC. Its protein product is CASSQALVPQETQYF. The J gene is TRBJ2-5, the V gene TRBV4-3; D perhaps matches TRBD2 (5 bases). V shed 3 bases and J shed 1 base, with 12 bases lying between them. The CDR3 spans 15 residues. Germline CDR1 reads LGHNA; CDR2 reads YSLEER.